The 11 T cell receptor beta chains in this list originate from one sample, sequenced in a study of blood T cell repertoires in COVID-19. Assay used: immunoSEQ multiplex PCR; TCRdb lists only in-frame clones, some missing. The data contain about 160,000 clones, almost 85% of them singletons. Sequenced input: peripheral blood. The origin of the receptors is an elderly woman with acute or convalescent COVID-19.

The chain uses TRBV14 and TRBJ1-5, with D possibly being TRBD1 (5 bases). CDR3 length: 15 amino acids. The V end was cut by 4 bases, the J end by 3 bases, with 13 bases between. The germline CDR1 and CDR2 sequences are SGHDN and FVKESK. The CDR3 is CASSPGGNTNQPQHF. In DNA, the CDR3 is TGTGCCAGCAGCCCCGGGGGAAACACCAATCAGCCCCAGCATTTT.

This chain uses TRBV19 with TRBJ1-1; 12 bases agree with TRBD1. CDR3 length: 17 amino acids. Germline V gene lookup returns CDR1 LNHDA and CDR2 SQIVND (reference sequence). After removal of 2 bases from V and 3 bases from J, the junction contained 7 bases not matched to a gene. The CDR3 DNA reads TGTGCCAGTAGTATAATTGGGACAGGGGGCGAAGACACTGAAGCTTTCTTT. The encoded protein is CASSIIGTGGEDTEAFF.

The chain is built from TRBV19 and TRBJ2-3; D is undetermined. In germline, CDR1 is LNHDA, CDR2 SQIVND (reference sequence). The CDR3 runs to 14 residues. The germline V and J ends were trimmed by 2 bases and 3 bases, with 9 bases remaining between them. The chain's CDR3 is CASSILVHTDTQYF. CDR3 DNA sequence: TGTGCCAGTAGTATACTAGTGCATACAGATACGCAGTATTTT.

This sequence joins TRBV6-2 or TRBV6-3 and TRBJ2-4, with 10 bases matching TRBD1. After removal of 2 bases from V and 3 bases from J, the junction contained 7 bases not matched to a gene. CDR1 is MNHEY and CDR2 is SVGEGT in the germline V gene. This CDR3 region has 17 residues. The CDR3 loop is CASSYPPGTGVKNIQYF. DNA for the CDR3: TGTGCCAGCAGTTACCCCCCCGGGACAGGGGTCAAAAACATTCAGTACTTC.

The rearrangement uses TRBV2 and TRBJ2-5; a weak D match, TRBD1 (6 bases). V was pared by 6 bases and J by 1 base, with 6 bases between. CDR1 and CDR2 from the germline V gene are SNHLY and FYNNEI. The CDR3 covers 12 residues. In nucleotides, the CDR3 is TGTGCCAGCAGGACAGGCCAAGAGACCCAGTACTTC. The encoded protein is CASRTGQETQYF.

V and J are TRBV7-9 and TRBJ2-2; 7 nucleotides align to TRBD2. The CDR3 spans 12 residues. CDR1 and CDR2 from the germline V gene are SEHNR and FQNEAQ (reference sequence). The CDR3 loop is CAATSEGGELFF. CDR3 nucleotides: TGTGCTGCCACTAGCGAGGGCGGGGAGCTGTTTTTT. The full variable domain, in which reference TRBV7-9 and TRBJ2-2 provide the parts outside the CDR3, is DTGVSQNPRHKITKRGQNVTFRCDPISEHNRLYWYRQTLGQGPEFLTYFQNEAQLEKSRLLSDRFSAERPKGSFSTLEIQRTEQGDSAMYLCAATSEGGELFFGEGSRLTVL.

The chain joins TRBV6-5 to TRBJ2-3; perhaps TRBD1 as D (6 bases). The V gene lost 2 bases and the J gene lost 3 bases, with 12 bases spanning the gap. This CDR3 has 15 amino acids. Germline lookup yields CDR1 MNHEY and CDR2 SVGAGI. The CDR3: CASSYGAGVTDTQYF. The CDR3 DNA reads as TGTGCCAGCAGTTACGGGGCAGGGGTGACAGATACGCAGTATTTT.

The chain uses TRBV19 and TRBJ2-7, with TRBD2 identical over 10 bases. Germline trimming cut 3 bases from V and 4 bases from J; bases unmatched to any gene: 6. From germline, CDR1 is LNHDA and CDR2 SQIVND (reference sequence). The CDR3 length is 15 residues. CDR3 protein: CASSITSGVLYEQYF. DNA for the CDR3: TGTGCCAGTAGTATTACTAGCGGGGTTTTATACGAGCAGTACTTC.

The genes are TRBV10-3 and TRBJ2-1, with a possible D match to TRBD2 (6 bases). CDR1 and CDR2 from the germline V gene are ENHRY and SYGVKD. CDR3 size: 16 residues. Trimming pared 0 bases from V and 8 bases from J, leaving 17 bases between. For the CDR3, the DNA is TGTGCCATCAGTGAGTCGTTGGGGGGAGAATTAGATGAGCAGTTCTTC. This gives the protein CAISESLGGELDEQFF.

CDR3: CASSPGGTRRVADTGELFF. In DNA, the CDR3 is TGTGCCAGCAGCCCCGGAGGGACTAGGAGGGTCGCGGACACCGGGGAGCTGTTTTTT. The V and J genes are TRBV3-1 (or the pseudogene TRBV3-2) and TRBJ2-2; 8 nucleotides align to TRBD2. This CDR3 region has 19 residues. The V gene's germline CDR1 is LGHDT and CDR2 YNNKEL (reference sequence). V shed 4 bases and J 3 bases; nucleotides not matched to a gene: 16.

The genes are TRBV25-1 and TRBJ1-2; D remains unclear. V shed 6 bases and J shed 2 bases, with 13 bases lying between them. Germline CDR1 MGHDK, CDR2 SYGVNS. The CDR3 contains 14 residues. The chain's CDR3 is CASRPDTGNYGYTF. The DNA for the CDR3 is TGTGCCAGCAGGCCCGACACGGGGAACTATGGCTACACCTTC.